These 2 T cell receptor beta chains were all obtained from the same sample, sequenced in a study of shared clonotypes between healthy human individuals. The method was immunoSEQ multiplex PCR; TCRdb's version includes in-frame clones alone and lacks a portion of them. The sample holds 2 million or so clones, about 95% seen once. CD45RO-negative, CCR7-selected cells formed the naive CD8 fraction, which excluded terminally differentiated effector memory CD45RA+ cells. Sequenced material: naive CD8+ T cells sorted from blood. The receptors stem from a man aged 18 to 29 in good health.

The J gene is TRBJ2-7, the V gene TRBV4-3; 10 nucleotides match TRBD2. Trimming cost V 0 bases and J 1 base; bases outside gene matches: 9. Per germline, CDR1 LGHNA and CDR2 YSLEER. The CDR3 covers 18 residues. CDR3 bases: TGCGCCAGCAGCCAAGATACCGGACTAGCGGATATTTCCTACGAGCAGTACTTC. This translates into CASSQDTGLADISYEQYF.

On this clone: This CDR3 is also generated by other DNA sequences in the sample. V and J are TRBV7-9 and TRBJ2-1; 9 bases align to TRBD2. The CDR3 is 14 amino acids. Germline V gives CDR1 SEHNR, CDR2 FQNEAQ (reference sequence). The J segment lost 7 bases and the V segment lost 1 base, leaving 2 bases of the junction unmatched. The CDR3 is CASSLELAGNEQFF. In DNA form, the CDR3 reads TGTGCCAGCAGCTTAGAACTAGCGGGTAATGAGCAGTTCTTC.